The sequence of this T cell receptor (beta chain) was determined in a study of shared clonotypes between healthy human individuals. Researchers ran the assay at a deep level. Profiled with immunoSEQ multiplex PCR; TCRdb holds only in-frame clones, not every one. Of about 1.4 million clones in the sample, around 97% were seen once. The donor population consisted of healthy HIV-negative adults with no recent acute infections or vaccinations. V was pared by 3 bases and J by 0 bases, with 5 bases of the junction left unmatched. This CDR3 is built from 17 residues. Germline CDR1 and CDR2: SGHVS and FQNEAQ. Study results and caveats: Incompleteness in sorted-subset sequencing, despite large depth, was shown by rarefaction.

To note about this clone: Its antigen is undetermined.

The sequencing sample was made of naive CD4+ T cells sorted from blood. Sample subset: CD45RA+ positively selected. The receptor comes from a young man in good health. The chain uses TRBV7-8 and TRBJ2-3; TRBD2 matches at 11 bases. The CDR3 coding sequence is TGTGCCAGCAGCTTGGGACTAGCGGCCTCTAGCACAGATACGCAGTATTTT. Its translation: CASSLGLAASSTDTQYF.